The 5 T cell receptor beta chains in this list originate from one sample, sequenced in a study of shared clonotypes between healthy human individuals. Naive CD8 cells lacked CD45RO and underwent positive selection for CCR7, leaving out terminally differentiated effector memory CD45RA+ cells. Only in-frame clones appear in the TCRdb table, and some are missing; sequencing was by immunoSEQ multiplex PCR. This sample has some 2,000,000 clones, with about 94% found just once. Source material: naive CD8+ T cells sorted from blood. Receptor source: a man between 18 and 35 years old in good health.

The chain joins TRBV15 to TRBJ2-7; TRBD2 agrees at 10 bases. The CDR3 has 16 residues. The germline gives CDR1 LNHNV, CDR2 YYDKDF (reference sequence). The junction had 11 bases not matched to a gene; V was cut back by 5 bases and J by 4 bases. As DNA, the CDR3 is TGTGCCACCAGCGGGACCGCTAGCGGGAGATCTTACGAGCAGTACTTC. Translation gives CATSGTASGRSYEQYF.

V and J are TRBV6-1 and TRBJ1-2; D remains ambiguous. Germline CDR1 MNHNS, CDR2 SASEGT. The CDR3 is 16 amino acids. Trimming shortened V by 2 bases and J by 2 bases, and 15 bases separated the two germline ends. In DNA form, the CDR3 reads TGTGCCAGCAGTGAATCTCCCCACACATACAACTATGGCTACACCTTC. Translating it yields CASSESPHTYNYGYTF.

This clone was observed once. The V gene is TRBV5-4, the J gene TRBJ2-7, with TRBD2 identical over 9 bases. CDR1 and CDR2 (germline): SGHNT, YYREEE (reference sequence). The CDR3 loop spans 14 amino acids. Unmatched junction bases numbered 7, after V lost 3 bases and J lost 6 bases. CDR3 sequence: CASSSSGVSLEQYF. Written as DNA, the CDR3 is TGTGCCAGCAGCTCTAGCGGGGTTAGTCTCGAGCAGTACTTC.

CDR3 region: CASSEGGGGPYEQYF. The CDR3 DNA is TGTGCCAGCAGTGAAGGTGGGGGAGGGCCTTACGAGCAGTACTTC. This chain uses TRBV6-1 with TRBJ2-7; 7 bases are a match to TRBD2. Germline V gives CDR1 MNHNS, CDR2 SASEGT. The CDR3 is 15 amino acids. V lost 1 base, J lost 4 bases, and 7 bases stayed unmatched.

V gene TRBV5-5 combines with J gene TRBJ2-7; weak D call: TRBD1 (5 bases). Germline CDR1 SGHKS, CDR2 YYEKEE (reference sequence). The CDR3 consists of 14 residues. V was clipped by 1 base and J by 5 bases, with 13 bases between them. The CDR3 sequence is CASSLLQGFNEQYF. In nucleotides, the CDR3 is TGTGCCAGCAGCTTGCTTCAGGGTTTTAACGAGCAGTACTTC.